This TCR beta chain was found in a study of early T cells in non-severe SARS-CoV-2 infection (dated by TCRdb to the early 2020s). Regarding the complete study: Because TCR sequencing relied on bulk RNA taken from unsorted whole blood, pairing of alpha and beta chains was not possible.

About this clonotype: The antigen it binds to is not known. Per-base quality was not reported, and no clone a single base away is much larger than it.

Taken from cysteine to phenylalanine, the CDR3 has 13 residues. CDR3 DNA is the only sequence kept; it has 39 bases, read in frame from the first base. V was cut back by 3 bases and J by 5 bases, leaving a gap of 11 bases between them. In the germline V gene (reference sequence), CDR1 corresponds to LNHDA and CDR2 to SQIVND. Libraries were prepared through 5' RACE. The run used a NextSeq 500. In the TCR library protocol, unique molecular identifiers were attached to individual cDNA molecules to correct for PCR bias and sequencing error. TCR alpha and beta chains were both sequenced, and the abundances of alpha and beta sequences in each sample were closely correlated with each other. As for the original processing: Decombinator V4 was used to perform V gene, J gene and CDR3 annotation of TCR sequences. TCRs were defined as expanded if a significant change between any two time points was detected under a Poisson model with p below 0.0001. TCR abundances were normalised to the total number of TCRs sequenced per sample and were expressed as counts per million. MAIT TCRs were defined by TRAV1-2 paired with TRAJ12, TRAJ20 or TRAJ33, and iNKT TCRs by TRAV10 paired with TRAJ18. VDJdb, accessed 1 November 2021, was searched for CMV, EBV and SARS-CoV-2 annotated TCRs, with TCRs annotated for multiple antigens excluded. The raw public reads went through TCRdb reprocessing: fastp at Q25, MiXCR clone calling, in-frame beta chains kept. Identical CDR3 proteins give one entry, which carries the most common genes and DNA. TCRdb assigned the V and J calls; the authors' analysis was not used. Across this sample there are some 52,000 distinct CDR3 sequences, with around 8% seen only once. The top ten hold roughly a tenth of the sample.

Set within a cohort of healthcare workers in London, UK, this nested case-control study involved weekly PCR testing of nasopharyngeal swabs along with blood sampling. Healthcare workers were enrolled in the week of the UK lockdown, from 23 to 31 March 2020, and were followed every week for up to roughly 16 weeks. On the study overall, not on this receptor specifically: VDJdb matching was skewed toward anti-spike CD8 responses and likely underestimated virus-specific expansions by missing private and CD4 specificities.

The clonotype was recovered from an adult who was a healthcare worker with PCR-confirmed SARS-CoV-2 infection or an uninfected control (not recorded which). The chain is assembled from TRBV19 and TRBJ2-7; the D gene cannot be resolved reliably. Sequencing was carried out using whole blood. The CDR3 sequence is CASSIGRYDEQYF. The DNA sequence is given as TGTGCCAGTAGTATTGGCAGGTATGACGAGCAGTACTTC. Outside the CDR3, residues come from the reference TRBV19 and TRBJ2-7 proteins, so the full variable domain is: DGGITQSPKYLFRKEGQNVTLSCEQNLNHDAMYWYRQDPGQGLRLIYYSQIVNDFQKGDIAEGYSVSREKKESFPLTVTSAQKNPTAFYLCASSIGRYDEQYFGPGTRLTVT.